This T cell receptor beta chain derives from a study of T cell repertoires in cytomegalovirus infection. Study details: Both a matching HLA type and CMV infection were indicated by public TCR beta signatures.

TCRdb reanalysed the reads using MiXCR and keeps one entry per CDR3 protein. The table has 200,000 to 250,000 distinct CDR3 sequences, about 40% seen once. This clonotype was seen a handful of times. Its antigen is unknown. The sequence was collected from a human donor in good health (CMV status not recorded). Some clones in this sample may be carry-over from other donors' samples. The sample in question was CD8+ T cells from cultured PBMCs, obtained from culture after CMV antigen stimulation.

The CDR3 sequence: CASSPGEDSPLHF. The DNA for the CDR3 is TGTGCCAGCTCCCCAGGGGAAGATTCACCCCTCCACTTT. This chain connects TRBV27 to TRBJ1-6, with D perhaps matching TRBD1 (6 bases). The CDR3 is 13 amino acids. Germline V gives CDR1 MNHEY, CDR2 SMNVEV (reference sequence). Deletions cut 8 bases from V and 8 bases from J, with 13 bases between.